The sequence of this T cell receptor (beta chain) was determined in a study of shared clonotypes between healthy human individuals (dated by TCRdb to 2020 to 2021). Study-level background: A couple of women and a few men aged 18 to 49 years were included in the cohort. For each donor, three plates each were used for CD4 naive and CD4 memory, two plates were used for CD8 naive, and one plate was used for CD8 memory. Blood TCR repertoires of roughly 5 healthy adults were deeply sequenced to estimate repertoire size and the extent of clonotype sharing between individuals. Different laboratories and diverse techniques were used to prepare libraries and sequence TCR repertoires, to increase sequencing depth and limit assay-specific biases. Per donor, leukapheresis produced somewhere between about 0.85 and 10 billion PBMCs.

Broader findings and caveats from the paper: Estimated clonotype richness was generally larger for naive than for memory subsets. Higher generation probabilities were observed for clonotypes shared by all four sorted-subset donors than for non-shared clonotypes. Sampling was restricted to blood, and TCR repertoires in tissues likely differ from the TCR repertoires found in blood. Sharing across a few donors was observed for approximately 4.6% of naive CD4, under 4% of naive CD8, over 2% of memory CD4, and about 0.39% of memory CD8 clonotypes. Because the study included a small number of donors, the genetic and exposure-history diversity represented was limited. Even with the large sequencing depth, rarefaction of the sorted-subset datasets indicated that sequencing was incomplete. Pairwise subsampling indicated that sequencing depth was expected to affect the degree of clonotype sharing among donors.

Taken from the germline V gene, the CDR1 and CDR2 loops are SNHLY and FYNNEI. Including cysteine and phenylalanine, the CDR3 has 15 amino acids. Only CDR3 DNA is held: 45 bases, read in frame from base 1. Here V drops 5 bases and J drops 5 bases, and the junction holds 6 bases not matched to any gene. Donors were healthy HIV-negative adults with no recently reported acute infections or vaccinations. Only Caucasian adults living in Nashville, Tennessee, USA were represented among the donors. Magnetic negative selection was used to enrich CD4+ T cells, after which naive cells were positively selected on CD45RA and the negative fraction became the memory subset. After blood collection by leukapheresis, PBMCs were isolated using Ficoll-Histopaque density gradient centrifugation and then cryopreserved in the vapor phase of liquid nitrogen. Analytical flow cytometry was used to check the purity and quantity of each magnetically sorted T cell population. Genomic DNA was isolated from every sorted fraction and measured by UV absorbance on a Nanodrop 2000c.

A single count supports this clone. What antigen it recognizes has not been identified. Nothing much larger sits one base from this clone, and base qualities are not available. TCR CDR3 regions were amplified from genomic DNA by multiplex PCR using the deep immunoSEQ assay. Extracted genomic DNA from each cell subset was spread evenly across all wells of several immunoSEQ 96-well plates, with each plate serving as a replicate. For sorted subsets, approximately 200 ng of genomic DNA, equivalent to some 30,000 T cell genomes, went into each replicate PCR. Purified libraries were measured with a Qubit 3.0 fluorometer, size-checked on a Bioanalyzer 2100, and measured again with the KAPA Library Quantification kit. Every immunoSEQ 96-well plate was sequenced on a dedicated single-read 150-cycle Illumina NextSeq 550 flow cell. From the authors' description of their analysis: Because only junctional sequences without quality scores were contained in the immunoSEQ output, filtering matching that applied to full-length reads could not be performed. To assign V/J genes and CDR3, sequences were annotated against IMGT germline references using PyIR, a Python wrapper for IgBLAST v1.9. Reads were removed for weak V/J assignments (E-value above 1e-6), missing CDR3, stop codons, out-of-frame junctions, or ambiguous translated residues. V3J clonotypes were defined as sequences sharing an identical inferred V gene, J gene, and CDR3 amino acid sequence. To compute the percentage overlap between repertoires, the number of shared unique clonotypes was divided by the size of the smaller repertoire. RTK rarefaction, the Chao1 estimator, and Recon v2.1 estimates of unobserved clonotypes were used to assess repertoire richness. Generation probabilities were computed with OLGA for all TCRbeta clonotypes obtained by the gDNA method from a handful of donors. Held by TCRdb, this immuneACCESS table contains in-frame sequences only and omits some clones. Under half of the omission traces to an unresolved V gene where checked; the cause of the rest is unknown. V and J calls and clone size are as listed in that table; D and trimming were resolved from the DNA. The sample table records about 2.3 million clones; 85% to 95% of these occur just once. The ten largest clones capture more than 0.35% of the sample.

The material sequenced was naive CD4+ T cells from PBMCs. The cell subset or site tag for this specimen amounts to: CD45RA+ positively selected. The receptor was isolated from a man between 18 and 35 years old in good health. Some clones in this sample may be carry-over from other donors' samples. The V gene is TRBV2 and the J gene is TRBJ2-5; 12 bases in the junction line up with TRBD2. The DNA reads TGTGCCAGCAGTACGACTAGCGGGAGTTACGAGACCCAGTACTTC. Translation gives CASSTTSGSYETQYF.